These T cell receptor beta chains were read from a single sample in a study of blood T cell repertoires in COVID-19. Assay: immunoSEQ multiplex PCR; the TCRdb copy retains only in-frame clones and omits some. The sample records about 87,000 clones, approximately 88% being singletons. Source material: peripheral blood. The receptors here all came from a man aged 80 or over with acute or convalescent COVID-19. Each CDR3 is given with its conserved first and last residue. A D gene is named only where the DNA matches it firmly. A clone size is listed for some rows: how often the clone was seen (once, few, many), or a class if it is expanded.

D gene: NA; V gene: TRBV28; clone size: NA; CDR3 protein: CASSGDGGPPTKQYF
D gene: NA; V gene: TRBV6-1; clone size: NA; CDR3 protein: CASSEGGVRNQPQHF
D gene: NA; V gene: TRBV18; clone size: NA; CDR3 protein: CASSPVEPGPEAFF
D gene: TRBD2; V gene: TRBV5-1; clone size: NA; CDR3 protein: CASSLGLAATNEQFF
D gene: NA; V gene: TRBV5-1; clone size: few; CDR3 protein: CASRTDTGELFF
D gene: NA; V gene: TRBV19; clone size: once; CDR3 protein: CASTLVGRGSTEAFF
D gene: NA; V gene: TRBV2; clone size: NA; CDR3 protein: CASNRGETQPQHF
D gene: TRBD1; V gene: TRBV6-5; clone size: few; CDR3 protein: CASSYSNTQGVSPLHF
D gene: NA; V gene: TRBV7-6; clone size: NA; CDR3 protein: CASSLGRLSSYNEQFF
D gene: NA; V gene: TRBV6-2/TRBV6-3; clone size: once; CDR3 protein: CASSYAAPRYGNTIYF
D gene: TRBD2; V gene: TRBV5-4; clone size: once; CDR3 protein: CASSLGSRGGGTGELFF
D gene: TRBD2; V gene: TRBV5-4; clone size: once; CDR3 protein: CASSLEGAGAYEQYF
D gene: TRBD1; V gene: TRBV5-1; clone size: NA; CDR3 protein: CASSLDNRGIYEQYF
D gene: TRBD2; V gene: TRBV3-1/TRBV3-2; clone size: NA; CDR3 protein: CASSKSGRVSEQYF
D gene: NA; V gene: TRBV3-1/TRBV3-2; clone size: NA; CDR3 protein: CASSKGLQRSTEAFF
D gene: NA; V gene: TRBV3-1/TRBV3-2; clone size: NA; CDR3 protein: CASKQGNTEAFF
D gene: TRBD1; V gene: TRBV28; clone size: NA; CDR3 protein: CASIVEGASAGYTF
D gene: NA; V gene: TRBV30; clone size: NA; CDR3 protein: CAWTPRANEKLFF
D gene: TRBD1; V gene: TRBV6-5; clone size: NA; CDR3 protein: CASDRGRSNQPQHF
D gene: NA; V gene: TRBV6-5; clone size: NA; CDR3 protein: CASHTVETQYF
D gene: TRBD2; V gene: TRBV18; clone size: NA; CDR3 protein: CASSPSGDYEQYF
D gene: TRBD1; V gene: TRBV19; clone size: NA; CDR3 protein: CASSTRSGTGYYEQYF
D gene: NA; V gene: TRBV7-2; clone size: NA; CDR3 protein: CASTLAAGGNTEAFF
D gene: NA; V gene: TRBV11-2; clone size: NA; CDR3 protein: CASSSSRTVNEKLFF
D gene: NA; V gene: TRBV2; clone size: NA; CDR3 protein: CASSEAGLVYNEQFF
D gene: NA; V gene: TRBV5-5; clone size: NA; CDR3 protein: CASSSYGTRTEAFF
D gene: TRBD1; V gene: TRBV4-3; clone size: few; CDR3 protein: CASSPRDSYEKLFF
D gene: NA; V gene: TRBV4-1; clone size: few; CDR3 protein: CASSQEAGPFDEQYF
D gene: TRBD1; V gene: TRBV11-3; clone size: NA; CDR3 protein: CASSCEAGGPNYGYTF
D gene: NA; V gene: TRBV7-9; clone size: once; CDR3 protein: CASSALGGTSNTIYF
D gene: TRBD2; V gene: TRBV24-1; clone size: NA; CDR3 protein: CATSGTSGNNEQFF
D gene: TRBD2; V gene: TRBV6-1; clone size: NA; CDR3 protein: CASSAGLAGGPLDEQFF
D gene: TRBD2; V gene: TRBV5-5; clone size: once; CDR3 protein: CASSRLAGGSYNEQFF
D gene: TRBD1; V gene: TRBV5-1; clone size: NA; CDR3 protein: CASSLAPGTGGNTIYF
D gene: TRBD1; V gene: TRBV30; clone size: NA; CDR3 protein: CAWGPGGTGNFGETQYF
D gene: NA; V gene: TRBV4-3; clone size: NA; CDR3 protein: CASSQDRGDEKLFF